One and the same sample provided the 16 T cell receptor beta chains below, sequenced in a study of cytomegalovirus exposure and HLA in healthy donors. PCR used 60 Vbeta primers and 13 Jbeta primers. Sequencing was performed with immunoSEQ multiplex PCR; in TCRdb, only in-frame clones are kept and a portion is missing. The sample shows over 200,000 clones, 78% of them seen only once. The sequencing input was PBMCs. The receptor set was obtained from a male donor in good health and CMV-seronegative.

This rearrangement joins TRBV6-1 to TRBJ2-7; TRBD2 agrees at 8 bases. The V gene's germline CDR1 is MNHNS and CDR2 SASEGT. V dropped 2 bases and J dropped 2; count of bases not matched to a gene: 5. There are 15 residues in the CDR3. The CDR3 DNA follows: TGTGCCAGCAGTGAAAGTAGCGGGACGGCCTACGAGCAGTACTTC. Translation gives CASSESSGTAYEQYF.

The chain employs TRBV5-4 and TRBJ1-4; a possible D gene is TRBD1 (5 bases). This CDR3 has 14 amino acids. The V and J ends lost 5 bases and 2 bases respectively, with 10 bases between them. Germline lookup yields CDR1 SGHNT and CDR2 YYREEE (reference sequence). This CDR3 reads CASRKGLTNEKLFF. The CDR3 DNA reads TGTGCCAGCAGGAAGGGGCTGACTAATGAAAAACTGTTTTTT.

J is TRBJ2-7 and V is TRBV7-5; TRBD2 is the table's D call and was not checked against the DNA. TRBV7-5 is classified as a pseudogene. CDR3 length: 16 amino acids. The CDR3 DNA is TGTGCCAGAAGCTTGCTTGGGAGGGCAGTGGTTTACGAGCAGTACTTC. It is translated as CARSLLGRAVVYEQYF.

The CDR3 DNA sequence: TGTGCCAGCAGCTGGACAGATGGCAATCAGCCCCAGCATTTT. Residues: CASSWTDGNQPQHF. This rearrangement joins TRBV6-6 to TRBJ1-5; D may be TRBD1 (6 bases). Deletions cut 6 bases from V and 2 bases from J, with 11 bases between. This CDR3 is 14 amino acids long. Germline V CDR1 and CDR2: MNHNY, SVGAGI (reference sequence).

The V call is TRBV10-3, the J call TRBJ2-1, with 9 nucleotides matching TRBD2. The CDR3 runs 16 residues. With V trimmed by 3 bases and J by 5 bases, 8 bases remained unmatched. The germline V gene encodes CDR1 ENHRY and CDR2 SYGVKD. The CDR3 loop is CAISERTSDGDNEQFF. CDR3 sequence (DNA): TGTGCCATCAGTGAAAGGACTAGCGATGGGGACAATGAGCAGTTCTTC.

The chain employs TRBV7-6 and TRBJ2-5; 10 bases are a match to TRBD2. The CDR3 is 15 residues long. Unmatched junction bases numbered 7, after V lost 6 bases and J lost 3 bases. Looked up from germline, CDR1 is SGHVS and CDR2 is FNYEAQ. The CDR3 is CASRPSGGDEETQYF. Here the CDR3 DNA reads TGTGCCAGCAGGCCTAGCGGGGGCGATGAAGAGACCCAGTACTTC. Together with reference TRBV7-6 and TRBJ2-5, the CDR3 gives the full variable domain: GAGVSQSPRYKVTKRGQDVALRCDPISGHVSLYWYRQALGQGPEFLTYFNYEAQQDKSGLPNDRFSAERPEGSISTLTIQRTEQRDSAMYRCASRPSGGDEETQYFGPGTRLLVL.

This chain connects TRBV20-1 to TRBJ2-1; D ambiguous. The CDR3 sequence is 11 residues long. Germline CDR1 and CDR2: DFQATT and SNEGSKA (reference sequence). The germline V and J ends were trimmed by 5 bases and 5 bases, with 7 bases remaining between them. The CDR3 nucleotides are TGCAGTGCTCGTACTGACAATGAGCAGTTCTTC. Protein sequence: CSARTDNEQFF.

CDR3 region: CASSLQNEQFF. The CDR3 nucleotides are TGCGCCAGCAGCTTGCAGAATGAGCAGTTCTTC. V and J are TRBV5-1 and TRBJ2-1; no clear D gene. Trimming left V 1 base short and J 7 bases short, with 3 bases between. This CDR3 comprises 11 residues. The germline V gene encodes CDR1 SGHRS and CDR2 YFSETQ.

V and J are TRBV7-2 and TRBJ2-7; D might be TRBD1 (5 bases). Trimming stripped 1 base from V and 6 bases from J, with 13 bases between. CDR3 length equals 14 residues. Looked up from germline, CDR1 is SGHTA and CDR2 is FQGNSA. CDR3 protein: CASSLVRGTSEQYF. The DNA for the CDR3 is TGTGCCAGCAGCTTAGTTAGGGGAACCAGCGAGCAGTACTTC.

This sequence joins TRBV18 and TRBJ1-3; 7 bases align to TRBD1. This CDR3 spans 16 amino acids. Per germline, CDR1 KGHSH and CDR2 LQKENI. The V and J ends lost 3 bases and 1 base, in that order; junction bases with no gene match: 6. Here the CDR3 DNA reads TGTGCCAGCTCACCCACGACAGGGCAATCTGGAAACACCATATATTTT. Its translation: CASSPTTGQSGNTIYF.

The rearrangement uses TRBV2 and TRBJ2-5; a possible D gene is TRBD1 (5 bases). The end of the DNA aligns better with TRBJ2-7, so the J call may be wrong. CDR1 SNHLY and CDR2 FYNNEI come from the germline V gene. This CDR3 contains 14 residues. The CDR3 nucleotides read TGTGCCAGCGAGCATACAGGAGTGTCCTACGAGCAGTACTTC. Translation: CASEHTGVSYEQYF.

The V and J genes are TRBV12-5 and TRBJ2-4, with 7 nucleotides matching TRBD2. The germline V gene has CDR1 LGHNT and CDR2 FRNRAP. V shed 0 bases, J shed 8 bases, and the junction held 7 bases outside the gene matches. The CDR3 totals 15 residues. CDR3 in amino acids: CASGLVPGGLDIQYF. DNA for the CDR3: TGTGCTAGTGGTTTGGTACCGGGGGGATTGGACATTCAGTACTTC.

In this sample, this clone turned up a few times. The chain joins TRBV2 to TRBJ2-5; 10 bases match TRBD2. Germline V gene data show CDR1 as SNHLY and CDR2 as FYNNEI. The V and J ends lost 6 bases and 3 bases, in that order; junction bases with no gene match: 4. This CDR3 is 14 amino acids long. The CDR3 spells CASRTGLAEETQYF. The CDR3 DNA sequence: TGTGCCAGCAGGACCGGACTAGCGGAAGAGACCCAGTACTTC.

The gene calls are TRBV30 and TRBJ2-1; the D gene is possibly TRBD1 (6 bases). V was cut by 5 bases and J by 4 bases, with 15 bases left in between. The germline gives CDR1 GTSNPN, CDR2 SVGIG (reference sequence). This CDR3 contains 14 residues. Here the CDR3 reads CAWEGESRYNEQFF. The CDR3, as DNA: TGTGCCTGGGAGGGGGAAAGTAGGTACAATGAGCAGTTCTTC.

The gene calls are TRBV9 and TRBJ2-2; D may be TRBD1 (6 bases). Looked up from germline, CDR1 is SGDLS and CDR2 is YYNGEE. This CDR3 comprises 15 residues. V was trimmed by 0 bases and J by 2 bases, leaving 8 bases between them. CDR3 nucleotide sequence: TGTGCCAGCAGCGTAGACAGGGCAAACACCGGGGAGCTGTTTTTT. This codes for CASSVDRANTGELFF.

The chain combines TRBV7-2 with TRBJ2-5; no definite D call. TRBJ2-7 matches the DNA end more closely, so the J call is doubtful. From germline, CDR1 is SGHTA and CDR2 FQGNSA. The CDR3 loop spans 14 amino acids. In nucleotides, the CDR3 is TGTGCCAGCAGCTTAGTGGTGGGCCCCTACGAGCAGTACTTC. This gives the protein CASSLVVGPYEQYF.